Following are 27 T cell receptor beta chains from one sample sequenced in a study of shared clonotypes between healthy human individuals. CD45RO-negative, CCR7-positively selected cells formed the naive CD8 fraction, excluding terminally differentiated effector memory CD45RA+ cells. Sequencing was performed with immunoSEQ multiplex PCR; in TCRdb, only in-frame clones are kept and a portion is missing. Here the sample spans about 2.2 million clones, around 93% being singletons. The source material was naive CD8+ T cells from PBMCs. These receptors all stem from a man between 18 and 29 years old in good health. Some clones in this sample may be carry-over from other donors' samples.

The rearrangement uses TRBV7-9 and TRBJ2-1; 7 bases match TRBD1. The V gene end was trimmed by 5 bases and the J gene end by 5 bases; junction bases not matched to a gene: 9. Germline CDR1 SEHNR, CDR2 FQNEAQ (reference sequence). This CDR3 is 15 amino acids long. The CDR3 DNA follows: TGTGCCAGCAGCCCCACCGGGACAGATAACAATGAGCAGTTCTTC. Translated: CASSPTGTDNNEQFF.

The chain recombines TRBV7-8 with TRBJ1-1, with D unclear. CDR1 is SGHVS and CDR2 is FQNEAQ in the germline V gene. V lost 5 bases to trimming and J lost 1 base, with 11 bases between them. The CDR3 sequence is 14 residues long. Here the CDR3 DNA reads TGTGCCAGCAGCCTCACATTCTGGAACACTGAAGCTTTCTTT. It encodes CASSLTFWNTEAFF.

V and J are TRBV2 and TRBJ2-1; D is possibly TRBD2 (6 bases). Germline V gene lookup returns CDR1 SNHLY and CDR2 FYNNEI. V lost 11 bases, J lost 2 bases, and 13 bases lay in between. This CDR3 spans 13 amino acids. The CDR3 DNA reads TGTGCCGGAATAGGGACTGCCTACAATGAGCAGTTCTTC. Translating gives CAGIGTAYNEQFF. Full variable domain (missing parts from reference TRBV2 and TRBJ2-1): EPEVTQTPSHQVTQMGQEVILRCVPISNHLYFYWYRQILGQKVEFLVSFYNNEISEKSEIFDDQFSVERPDGSNFTLKIRSTKLEDSAMYFCAGIGTAYNEQFFGPGTRLTVL.

This clone was observed a handful of times. The sample holds other DNA sequences that translate to the same CDR3. The V and J genes are TRBV4-1 and TRBJ1-1; TRBD1 is a possible D gene (5 bases). The CDR3 loop spans 14 amino acids. The V gene's germline CDR1 is MGHRA and CDR2 YSYEKL. The V and J ends lost 1 base and 5 bases respectively, with 11 bases between them. The CDR3 region is CASSQGQGGTEAFF. The CDR3 nucleotides are TGCGCCAGCAGCCAAGGTCAGGGAGGTACTGAAGCTTTCTTT.

This sequence joins TRBV27 and TRBJ1-2; maybe TRBD1 (5 bases). Trimming took 7 bases from V and 6 from J, leaving 15 bases between them. Germline lookup yields CDR1 MNHEY and CDR2 SMNVEV (reference sequence). CDR3 length equals 13 residues. The DNA for the CDR3 is TGTGCCAGCAAGAGGGGCGACATGCATGGCTACACCTTC. Amino acids: CASKRGDMHGYTF.

The CDR3 loop reads CASSLYPGQKANVLTF. Written as DNA, the CDR3 is TGTGCCAGCAGTTTATACCCGGGACAGAAGGCCAACGTCCTGACTTTC. The chain combines TRBV27 with TRBJ2-6, with TRBD1 matching over 7 bases. V lost 1 base and J lost 6; bases outside the gene matches: 6. The CDR3 loop spans 16 amino acids. The germline gives CDR1 MNHEY, CDR2 SMNVEV (reference sequence).

In its sample, this clone was seen a few times. Within the sample, other DNA sequences also encode this same CDR3. The genes are TRBV9 and TRBJ2-2, with D uncertain. The CDR3 is made up of 11 amino acids. V gave up 4 bases and J gave up 4 bases, with 2 bases separating them. Per germline, CDR1 SGDLS and CDR2 YYNGEE. The CDR3 spells CASSTTGELFF. CDR3 DNA: TGTGCCAGCAGCACCACCGGGGAGCTGTTTTTT.

The chain uses TRBV7-6 and TRBJ2-1; unclear D gene. Trimming shortened V by 1 base and J by 0 bases, and 13 bases separated the two germline ends. The CDR3 contains 17 residues. Germline assignment: CDR1 SGHVS and CDR2 FNYEAQ. CDR3: CASSLVLRISSYNEQFF. The CDR3 bases are TGTGCCAGCAGCTTAGTTCTTAGAATCAGCTCCTACAATGAGCAGTTCTTC.

This clone was seen a single time. Within the sample, other DNA sequences also encode this same CDR3. The gene calls are TRBV7-9 and TRBJ2-1, with 13 bases identical to TRBD2. This CDR3 is 17 amino acids long. Unmatched junction bases numbered 7, after V lost 4 bases and J lost 4 bases. Germline lookup yields CDR1 SEHNR and CDR2 FQNEAQ (reference sequence). DNA for the CDR3: TGTGCCAGCAGCTCCCCCGGGACTAGCGGGATATACAATGAGCAGTTCTTC. Its protein product is CASSSPGTSGIYNEQFF.

This clone has just one count. Given a much more abundant clone one base away, this may be a read error. Other nucleotide sequences in the sample specify the same CDR3. V and J are TRBV6-5 and TRBJ2-7, with D unclear. The germline CDR1 and CDR2 sequences are MNHEY and SVGAGI. This CDR3 comprises 11 residues. V lost 5 bases to trimming and J lost 3 bases, with 5 bases between them. The CDR3 DNA reads as TGTGCCAGCAGTGACGGCTACGAGCAGTACTTC. The encoded protein is CASSDGYEQYF.

This clone was observed a single time. In the same sample, other DNA sequences code for this CDR3. The CDR3 region is CASSIPYNEQFF. Here the CDR3 DNA reads TGTGCCAGTAGTATCCCCTACAATGAGCAGTTCTTC. The chain employs TRBV19 and TRBJ2-1; D is undetermined. Germline V CDR1 and CDR2: LNHDA, SQIVND (reference sequence). V shed 3 bases and J shed 2 bases, with 2 bases lying between them. The CDR3 has 12 amino acids.

V gene TRBV7-9 combines with J gene TRBJ2-3, with 8 bases aligning to TRBD2. CDR1 and CDR2 (germline): SEHNR, FQNEAQ (reference sequence). This CDR3 is built from 18 residues. Trimming took 0 bases from V and 5 from J; bases not matched to a gene: 13. As DNA, the CDR3 is TGTGCCAGCAGCTTAGCTGCCCTCGGGACTAGGGCTGAAGATACGCAGTATTTT. As protein: CASSLAALGTRAEDTQYF.

Remarks on this clone: This same CDR3 is encoded by further DNA sequences in the sample. The chain is built from TRBV5-1 and TRBJ2-5; weak D call: TRBD2 (5 bases). The CDR3 runs to 13 residues. Germline values: CDR1 SGHRS, CDR2 YFSETQ. V dropped 0 bases and J dropped 5 bases, with 8 bases sitting between them. CDR3 sequence: CASSLAQRETQYF. The CDR3 DNA is TGCGCCAGCAGCTTGGCGCAGCGGGAGACCCAGTACTTC. Based on the CDR3 plus reference TRBV5-1 and TRBJ2-5, the full variable domain is KAGVTQTPRYLIKTRGQQVTLSCSPISGHRSVSWYQQTPGQGLQFLFEYFSETQRNKGNFPGRFSGRQFSNSRSEMNVSTLELGDSALYLCASSLAQRETQYFGPGTRLLVL.

CDR3 sequence: CASSAGIAKNIQYF. The CDR3 nucleotides are TGTGCCAGCAGCGCCGGGATAGCCAAAAACATTCAGTACTTC. The V call is TRBV6-5, the J call TRBJ2-4; D might be TRBD2 (5 bases). The CDR3 spans 14 residues. The germline CDR1 and CDR2 sequences are MNHEY and SVGAGI. Trimming cost V 6 bases and J 0 bases, with 9 bases left between them.

This clone has just one count. A junction boundary mismatches the germline segment, possibly from a read error. V and J are TRBV7-9 and TRBJ1-1; D is unclear. Germline assignment: CDR1 SEHNR and CDR2 FQNEAQ (reference sequence). The CDR3 sequence is 12 residues long. CDR3 sequence: CASSSMNTEALF. The CDR3 DNA reads TGTGCCAGCAGCTCTATGAACACTGAAGCTCTCTTT.

The gene calls are TRBV27 and TRBJ1-2, with 8 nucleotides matching TRBD1. With V trimmed by 3 bases and J by 8 bases, 8 bases remained unmatched. The CDR3 has 14 amino acids. The germline V gene encodes CDR1 MNHEY and CDR2 SMNVEV (reference sequence). CDR3 sequence reads: CASSFSTGAWGYTF. As DNA, the CDR3 is TGTGCCAGCAGTTTTTCGACAGGGGCCTGGGGCTACACCTTC.

The rearrangement links TRBV4-1 to TRBJ1-5; possibly TRBD1 for D (6 bases). V was clipped by 1 base and J by 0 bases, with 13 bases between them. CDR1 MGHRA and CDR2 YSYEKL come from the germline V gene. The CDR3 runs to 17 residues. This CDR3 reads CASSQALGGRSNQPQHF. The CDR3 DNA reads TGCGCCAGCAGCCAAGCCCTGGGGGGCCGTAGCAATCAGCCCCAGCATTTT.

The rearrangement links TRBV9 to TRBJ2-5, with D tentatively TRBD2 (5 bases). Germline CDR1 and CDR2: SGDLS and YYNGEE. The CDR3 sequence is 15 residues long. Deletions cut 0 bases from V and 3 bases from J, with 12 bases between. The CDR3 spells CASSVEGVPEETQYF. The CDR3 DNA is TGTGCCAGCAGCGTAGAGGGAGTCCCAGAAGAGACCCAGTACTTC.

This sequence joins TRBV28 and TRBJ1-4, with D maybe TRBD1 (5 bases). The CDR3 is 15 residues long. The germline V gene encodes CDR1 MDHEN and CDR2 SYDVKM. Trimming took 3 bases from V and 8 from J, leaving 16 bases between them. The CDR3 sequence: CASSFARDGGEKLFF. CDR3 DNA: TGTGCCAGCAGTTTTGCCCGGGACGGAGGGGAAAAACTGTTTTTT.

J is TRBJ1-3 and V is TRBV28; no reliable D call. Germline loops: CDR1 MDHEN, CDR2 SYDVKM. The CDR3 contains 13 residues. The V gene lost 6 bases and the J gene lost 4 bases, with 10 bases spanning the gap. CDR3 residues: CASRDNTGNTIYF. The CDR3 nucleotides are TGTGCCAGCAGAGATAATACCGGAAACACCATATATTTT.

As concerns this clone: At the DNA level, this CDR3 is encoded by other sequences in the same sample as well. V gene TRBV5-4 combines with J gene TRBJ2-7, with a weak D call TRBD2 (5 bases). This CDR3 spans 14 amino acids. The germline V gene encodes CDR1 SGHNT and CDR2 YYREEE (reference sequence). Trimming pared 0 bases from V and 2 bases from J, leaving 9 bases between. CDR3 protein: CASSLGTGTYEQYF. DNA for the CDR3: TGTGCCAGCAGCTTGGGGACTGGGACCTACGAGCAGTACTTC.

The chain uses TRBV29-1 and TRBJ2-2; 10 bases agree with TRBD1. Germline lookup yields CDR1 SQVTM and CDR2 ANQGSEA. This CDR3 is built from 16 residues. The trim removed 0 bases at V and 3 bases at J, leaving 4 bases unmatched. The CDR3 nucleotides read TGCAGCGTTGAAGATTTTGGGACAGGGGACACCGGGGAGCTGTTTTTT. Encoded protein: CSVEDFGTGDTGELFF.

The CDR3 DNA follows: TGTGCCAGCAGCCCATTCTCGGACCGGGCCGGGGAGCTGTTTTTT. Translation gives CASSPFSDRAGELFF. The chain joins TRBV13 to TRBJ2-2; D not resolved. Germline V gives CDR1 PRHDT, CDR2 FYEKMQ (reference sequence). The CDR3 consists of 15 residues. Trimming left V 5 bases short and J 6 bases short, with 16 bases between.

This sequence joins TRBV7-9 and TRBJ2-1; 10 bases match TRBD1. The V and J ends lost 4 bases and 7 bases, in that order; junction bases with no gene match: 7. The CDR3 spans 15 residues. Germline lookup yields CDR1 SEHNR and CDR2 FQNEAQ (reference sequence). The CDR3 bases are TGTGCCAGCAGCTATCCGGGACAGGGGAGGAATGAGCAGTTCTTC. Translated, it gives CASSYPGQGRNEQFF. The entire variable domain, with the rest obtained from reference TRBV7-9 and TRBJ2-1, is as follows: DTGVSQNPRHKITKRGQNVTFRCDPISEHNRLYWYRQTLGQGPEFLTYFQNEAQLEKSRLLSDRFSAERPKGSFSTLEIQRTEQGDSAMYLCASSYPGQGRNEQFFGPGTRLTVL.

The J gene is TRBJ2-7, the V gene TRBV4-1; no reliable D call. The V end lost 1 base, the J end lost 4 bases, and 8 bases lay between the germline ends. This CDR3 spans 13 amino acids. CDR1 and CDR2 from the germline V gene are MGHRA and YSYEKL. CDR3 in amino acids: CASSQGDGYEQYF. The DNA for the CDR3 is TGCGCCAGCAGCCAAGGAGATGGTTACGAGCAGTACTTC.

This clone has a single count. Other nucleotide sequences from this sample produce the same CDR3. The V and J genes are TRBV9 and TRBJ2-3, with TRBD2 identical over 10 bases. CDR3 length equals 16 residues. CDR1 and CDR2 (germline): SGDLS, YYNGEE. The junction had 4 bases not matched to a gene; V was cut back by 0 bases and J by 3 bases. CDR3 region: CASSVEAGGPTDTQYF. In DNA, the CDR3 is TGTGCCAGCAGCGTAGAAGCGGGAGGGCCAACAGATACGCAGTATTTT.

V is TRBV29-1 and J is TRBJ2-1, with 7 bases matching TRBD2. This CDR3 has 14 amino acids. Germline CDR1 SQVTM, CDR2 ANQGSEA. After removal of 6 bases from V and 6 bases from J, the junction contained 11 bases not matched to a gene. The CDR3 sequence is CSVDSPGLLNEQFF. In nucleotides, the CDR3 is TGCAGCGTAGATTCCCCGGGACTACTCAATGAGCAGTTCTTC.